This T cell receptor beta chain was obtained from a study of blood T cell repertoires in COVID-19 (dated by TCRdb to the early 2020s). Regarding the complete study: Collaborator samples came from the United States, Italy and Spain and covered acute and convalescent phases of COVID-19. The prospective study material was composed of cDNA or gDNA derived from T cells, B-cell-depleted T cells, or PBMCs. The dataset comprised deeply sampled blood TCRbeta repertoires from subjects exposed to, actively infected with, or recovered from COVID-19. A freely available public database, intended as a resource for researchers studying the immune response to SARS-CoV-2, is where the repertoires were released. The samples were drawn from two sources: the first 160 participants of the ongoing ImmuneRACE study, and 1,000 to 1,500 subjects contributed by 6 global collaborators. Sample metadata almost always included a de-identified subject ID, COVID-19 status, age in years and sex. Where available, HLA class I and class II types were obtained from metadata supplied by the sample provider rather than from assay-based typing.

TCRbeta CDR3 regions were amplified from genomic DNA using the immunoSEQ Assay, a bias-controlled multiplex PCR. In the original analysis: The number of nucleated cells in each sample was estimated by amplification of reference gene primers within the assay. To quantify the absolute abundance of each unique TCRbeta CDR3 rearrangement, sequence reads were collapsed and filtered. Productive Simpson clonality was computed per sample as the square root of Simpson's diversity index over productive rearrangements. TCRdb stores this immuneACCESS table with in-frame sequences only. Part of the clones is absent; in the studies checked, under half of the shortfall reflects unresolved V genes, and no reason is known for the rest. V and J calls and clone size are copied from that table; D and trimming were computed from the DNA. The sample profile shows roughly 200,000 clones; 85% of them were found once. About 17% of the sample rests with the top ten.

Concerning this clone: Which antigen it targets is not known. No quality values exist for individual bases; no much larger clone is one base distant.

CDR1 and CDR2, looked up from the germline V gene, are KGHSH and LQKENI. Trimming takes 1 base from V and 4 bases from J, and the germline ends sit 5 bases apart. The CDR3 contains 14 residues, cysteine and phenylalanine counted. Just CDR3 DNA is preserved here, 42 bases in frame from base 1. In the prospective study, participants were roughly 18 to 100 years old, resided in about two dozen geographic areas of the United States, and were enrolled through a virtual design. Cohort assignment in the prospective study relied on participant-reported clinical history from a screening survey and a study questionnaire. Recovered participants in ImmuneRACE Cohort 3 were defined as having two consecutive negative NP/OP PCR tests, clearance from a healthcare professional, or resolution of symptoms. Each participant in the prospective study had whole blood, serum and a nasopharyngeal or oropharyngeal swab collected by mobile phlebotomists. Additional blood draws and questionnaires over an approximately two-month period could optionally be provided by prospective study participants. Blood samples from the prospective study were shipped frozen or at room temperature prior to DNA extraction.

General study outcomes and caveats: Clinical and demographic metadata were provided uncurated, with the amount varying by source and participant.

Material: PBMCs or T cells enriched from blood (not recorded which). The chain links TRBV18 with TRBJ1-6; tentative D gene TRBD1, with 5 bases matching. This TCR was recovered from a man aged 35 to 55 who had recovered from COVID-19. In nucleotides, the sequence is TGTGCCAGCTCACCACAGGGGTATAATTCACCCCTCCACTTT. Its protein reads: CASSPQGYNSPLHF.